This TCR beta chain was identified in a study of graft-versus-host responses after intestinal transplantation (dated by TCRdb to the early 2020s). For the wider study: Multivisceral, liver-intestinal, or isolated intestinal transplants were received by the recipients. Bulk TCR-beta CDR3 sequencing was used to track graft-versus-host and host-versus-graft alloreactive T cell clones in the graft, circulation and bone marrow after intestinal transplantation. Donor T cell macrochimerism was defined as a peak of at least 4% donor T cells among recipient peripheral blood mononuclear cells. Alloreactive clones were identified by sequencing pre-transplant mixed lymphocyte reaction products and comparing them with unstimulated pre-transplant donor and recipient T cells. Samples from a few later patients were sequenced in-house on an Illumina MiSeq with MiXCR processing rather than by the commercial service. Every recipient was given anti-thymocyte globulin induction, then maintenance tacrolimus and steroids for around three years. The cohort enrolled 20 to 25 intestinal transplant recipients including one retransplant, and a few patients lacking pretransplant specimens were excluded. Overall study outcomes, separate from this receptor: Conclusions were limited by the relatively low number and heterogeneity of intestinal transplant patients. GvH clones turned up in recipient bone marrow, with some appearing earlier in ileal mucosa or blood, a pattern consistent with an intestinal mucosal origin. Early after transplant, peak levels of circulating GvH clones were found to be associated with declines in HvG clones. Patients with donor T cell macrochimerism had high GvH to HvG T cell clonal ratios in their allografts.

Trimming removed 1 base from V and 5 bases from J, leaving 14 bases between the germline ends. Sequences MGHRA (CDR1) and YSYEKL (CDR2) are obtained from the germline V gene. Inclusive of the bounding cysteine and phenylalanine, the CDR3 is 16 residues long. The kept DNA is CDR3 alone, 48 bases in frame from the first base. With regard to this clone: No antigen is known for it. No clone much larger than this one lies a single base away; base qualities are absent.

Intraepithelial and lamina propria lymphocytes were isolated from graft specimens using dithiothreitol, EDTA incubations and collagenase D digestion. Bulk TCR-beta sequencing was performed on serial intestinal graft biopsy specimens collected as late as 600 days after transplant. The receptor library was made with the immunoSEQ multiplex PCR assay. For most patients, genomic DNA was subjected to high-throughput TCR-beta CDR3 sequencing by Adaptive Biotechnologies. The study's own analysis went as follows. Adaptive's ImmunoSEQ software supplied the TCR sequencing data for under 20 patients, while MiXCR and VDJtools were used to process a few other patients. CDR3 nucleotide sequences shared by donor and recipient were removed because the origin of these sequences could not be assigned. To count as alloreactive, a clone needed at least 2-fold expansion over unstimulated cells and a minimum CFSE-low frequency of 0.002% (template counts) or 0.001% (read counts). A clone was considered mappable if detected in the sequenced pre-transplant spleen, lymph node, or MLR CFSE-low populations of the donor or recipient. The cumulative frequency of alloreactive clones was calculated as a percentage of all sequences, weighted by copy number. TCRdb took over this immuneACCESS table, retaining in-frame rearrangements with V and J assigned. Such tables are incomplete; in checked studies, under half of the missing clones stem from an unresolved V gene, and the remainder is unexplained. V, J and clone size are those of that table, while D and trimming were read from the DNA. The sample table records 29,000 or so clones; 80% of these occur just once. Of the sample, around 2.9% falls within the top ten clones.

The chain uses TRBV4-1 and TRBJ2-2; TRBD2 is a possible D gene, resting on 5 matching bases. The specimen comprised ileum tissue, sampled 98 days after intestinal transplantation. The receptor's source is a human patient who received an intestinal transplant, so some T cells may come from the graft donor. The nucleotides read TGCGCCAGCAGCCAAGGAGACGAGGGAGTTACCGGGGAGCTGTTTTTT. This yields the protein CASSQGDEGVTGELFF.